This is a list of T cell receptor beta chains from one sample in a study of tumor-infiltrating lymphocytes in primary liver carcinoma. MiXCR, applied by TCRdb to the multiplex PCR reads, yields one record per CDR3 protein. The sample has fewer than 350,000 distinct CDR3 sequences, about 60% seen once. The sequenced material came from peripheral blood. The receptors stem from a man in his forties or fifties with primary liver carcinoma and hepatitis B virus infection. CDR3s leave out the opening cysteine and the closing phenylalanine or tryptophan. The order of the fields is V gene, D gene, CDR3 protein. D genes are given only for firm matches.

>TRBV11-1|TRBD2
ASGIAGGPNTQY
>TRBV5-1|NA
ASKGGGGSSSYEQY
>TRBV5-1|TRBD2
ASSADGTRREQY
>TRBV12-3/TRBV12-4|NA
ASSLGRRTGELF
>TRBV12-3/TRBV12-4|NA
AGSFRKGPTEAF
>TRBV10-3|TRBD1
AIRAGTGDSGANVLT
>TRBV6-2/TRBV6-3|TRBD2
ASRSSGRRAGELF
>TRBV28|NA
ASQAPTEAF
>TRBV5-6|TRBD1
ASSPWDRGFHIYAGELF
>TRBV5-4|NA
ASSLVTGMDTQY
>TRBV14|NA
ASSQEIHEQY
>TRBV14|NA
ASSQGWNSLD
>TRBV30|NA
AWSTNEQF
>TRBV11-3|TRBD1
ARSLGDRETTQY
>TRBV5-4|NA
ASSFGFQGDTQY
>TRBV6-1|NA
TSSSTTRTDTQY
>TRBV6-6|NA
ASSYAPGGGNEQF
>TRBV12-3/TRBV12-4|TRBD1
ASSPPEQGVYEQY
>TRBV10-2|TRBD1
ASSDGTDLPYGYT
>TRBV18|NA
ASSLQGNDQPQH
>TRBV30|TRBD1
AWAGQGAEDTQY
>TRBV4-3|NA
ASSQDYSRNTEAS
>TRBV4-3|NA
ASSQDRGSNQPQH
>TRBV5-6|NA
ASSLAHSNQPQH
>TRBV11-1|NA
ASGLAWAGDTEAF
>TRBV29-1|NA
SAEVGDQF
>TRBV12-3/TRBV12-4|TRBD1
ASSPGTASGNIIY